This T cell receptor (beta chain) was recovered during a study of blood T cell repertoires in COVID-19. Profiled with immunoSEQ multiplex PCR; TCRdb holds only in-frame clones, not every one. Among 180,000 or so clones listed, around four fifths were seen once. This clone was counted once. The receptor was derived from a woman between 55 and 75 years old who had recovered from COVID-19. Sequenced: PBMCs or T cells enriched from blood (not recorded which).

This chain's CDR3 is CASSYRTSGTGELFF. DNA for the CDR3: TGTGCCAGCAGTTATAGGACTAGCGGCACCGGGGAGCTGTTTTTT. The chain couples TRBV2 to TRBJ2-2; 10 nucleotides line up with TRBD2. CDR1 and CDR2 (germline): SNHLY, FYNNEI. The ends lost 5 bases at V and 4 bases at J; junction bases unmatched: 4. The CDR3 sequence is 15 residues long.